These 28 T cell receptor beta chains were all obtained from the same sample, sequenced in a study of T cell responses to AZD1222 COVID-19 vaccine. This table comes from immunoSEQ multiplex PCR, and its TCRdb copy is limited to in-frame clones, with some not included. The sample gives 130,000 to 150,000 clones, around 88% of which show up once; around 15% is in the top ten. The sequenced sample was peripheral blood, obtained on day 0 of AZD1222 vaccination. All receptors derive from an adult in good health.

The genes are TRBV3-1 (or the pseudogene TRBV3-2) and TRBJ2-2; 7 bases are shared with TRBD2. Germline assignment: CDR1 LGHDT and CDR2 YNNKEL (reference sequence). This CDR3 is 14 amino acids long. Germline trimming cut 6 bases from V and 1 base from J; bases unmatched to any gene: 2. This chain's CDR3 is CASRTGGNTGELFF. Here the CDR3 DNA reads TGTGCCAGCAGGACGGGGGGGAACACCGGGGAGCTGTTTTTT.

The CDR3 region is CASSDSGAATGELFF. In nucleotides, the CDR3 is TGTGCCAGCAGTGACTCCGGGGCGGCCACCGGGGAGCTGTTTTTT. V and J are TRBV6-4 and TRBJ2-2; D may match TRBD1 or TRBD2 (5 bases each). Trimming shortened V by 0 bases and J by 4 bases, and 9 bases separated the two germline ends. Germline CDR1 MRHNA, CDR2 SNTAGT. The CDR3 runs 15 residues.

J is TRBJ1-3 and V is TRBV7-2; TRBD1 agrees at 7 bases. V shed 7 bases and J 3 bases; nucleotides not matched to a gene: 6. Germline V gene data show CDR1 as SGHTA and CDR2 as FQGNSA. This CDR3 contains 14 residues. CDR3 in DNA: TGTGCCAGCACCCTCGACAGGGTTGGAAACACCATATATTTT. This encodes CASTLDRVGNTIYF. Combining the CDR3 with reference TRBV7-2 and TRBJ1-3 gives the whole variable domain GAGVSQSPSNKVTEKGKDVELRCDPISGHTALYWYRQSLGQGLEFLIYFQGNSAPDKSGLPSDRFSAERTGGSVSTLTIQRTQQEDSAVYLCASTLDRVGNTIYFGEGSWLTVV.

This clone appeared a single time. This CDR3 reads CASSLISLPNTGELFF. The CDR3 DNA is TGCGCCAGCAGCTTGATTAGCCTCCCAAACACCGGGGAGCTGTTTTTT. The chain uses TRBV5-1 and TRBJ2-2; D gene unclear. Germline CDR1 and CDR2: SGHRS and YFSETQ. Trimming left V 1 base short and J 2 bases short, with 12 bases between. This CDR3 region has 16 residues.

Only a few counts were recorded for this clone. This sequence joins TRBV21-1 and TRBJ1-6. TRBV21-1 is shown as a pseudogene. The CDR3 runs to 19 residues. The DNA for the CDR3 is TGTGCCAGCAGCAACGGGGGTAAGAGGGATCAGGTCGAGGATTCACCCCTCCACTTT. This sequence encodes CASSNGGKRDQVEDSPLHF.

The chain is built from TRBV10-3 and TRBJ2-4; D may correspond to TRBD1 or TRBD2 (5 bases each). The length of the CDR3 is 16 residues. Deletions cut 2 bases from V and 3 bases from J, with 14 bases between. The germline gives CDR1 ENHRY, CDR2 SYGVKD. The CDR3 bases are TGTGCCATCAGTGAGGGTCCGAGGGACGGCAAAAACATTCAGTACTTC. Protein product: CAISEGPRDGKNIQYF.

The J gene is TRBJ2-1, the V gene TRBV9, with a tentative D call TRBD2 (6 bases). The length of the CDR3 is 14 residues. Germline V gives CDR1 SGDLS, CDR2 YYNGEE. V was cut by 3 bases and J by 3 bases, with 10 bases left in between. The CDR3 sequence: CASSGGTHYNEQFF. DNA of the CDR3: TGTGCCAGCAGCGGCGGGACTCACTACAATGAGCAGTTCTTC.

The chain joins TRBV7-6 to TRBJ2-1; no definite D call. V lost 4 bases and J lost 9, with 7 bases in between. The CDR3 spans 11 residues. Per germline, CDR1 SGHVS and CDR2 FNYEAQ. The CDR3 DNA sequence: TGTGCCAGCAGCTCACAAAGTGAGCAGTTCTTC. Protein sequence: CASSSQSEQFF.

CDR3 residues: CASSQVMTGGYTF. The CDR3 bases are TGCGCCAGCAGCCAAGTGATGACAGGTGGCTACACCTTC. This rearrangement joins TRBV4-1 to TRBJ1-2; possible D gene TRBD1, 6 bases. In germline, CDR1 is MGHRA, CDR2 YSYEKL. V lost 1 base and J 7 bases, leaving 10 bases between the germline ends. CDR3 length: 13 residues.

This chain joins TRBV5-6 and TRBJ1-4; TRBD1 matches at 7 bases. This CDR3 has 15 residues. V dropped 2 bases and J dropped 7; count of bases not matched to a gene: 8. Germline assignment: CDR1 SGHDT and CDR2 YYEEEE. The CDR3 region is CASSFGNRGGEKLFF. The CDR3 DNA sequence: TGTGCCAGCAGCTTTGGTAACAGGGGTGGTGAAAAACTGTTTTTT.

The V call is TRBV19, the J call TRBJ2-3; tentatively, D is TRBD1 (5 bases). CDR1 and CDR2 (germline): LNHDA, SQIVND (reference sequence). The CDR3 is 19 amino acids. Trimming shortened V by 5 bases and J by 0 bases, and 24 bases separated the two germline ends. The chain's CDR3 is CASSFWTLTGPTSTDTQYF. CDR3 DNA sequence: TGTGCCAGTAGTTTCTGGACATTAACGGGCCCCACTAGCACAGATACGCAGTATTTT.

The chain carries TRBV2 and TRBJ1-5, with a weak D call TRBD1 (6 bases). The length of the CDR3 is 15 residues. In germline, CDR1 is SNHLY, CDR2 FYNNEI. V lost 7 bases, J lost 6 bases, and 19 bases lay in between. CDR3 residues: CASTQLGGAGQPQHF. CDR3 DNA sequence: TGTGCCAGCACCCAGCTGGGGGGGGCGGGTCAGCCCCAGCATTTT. Together with reference TRBV2 and TRBJ1-5, the CDR3 gives the full variable domain: EPEVTQTPSHQVTQMGQEVILRCVPISNHLYFYWYRQILGQKVEFLVSFYNNEISEKSEIFDDQFSVERPDGSNFTLKIRSTKLEDSAMYFCASTQLGGAGQPQHFGDGTRLSIL.

This sequence joins TRBV2 and TRBJ2-3, with no clear D. V dropped 1 base and J dropped 13 bases, with 9 bases sitting between them. This CDR3 has 11 residues. CDR1 SNHLY and CDR2 FYNNEI come from the germline V gene. CDR3 sequence: CASSEGGSEYF. In nucleotides, the CDR3 is TGTGCCAGCAGTGAAGGGGGATCAGAGTATTTT.

Remarks on this clone: The germline gene is not matched at one end of the junction; a read error may be the cause. This chain links TRBV3-1 (or the pseudogene TRBV3-2) with TRBJ2-5; the D is unclear. The CDR3 has 12 residues. The germline gives CDR1 LGHDT, CDR2 YNNKEL (reference sequence). CDR3 amino acids: CASSHPQATQYF. The CDR3 DNA follows: TGTGCCAGCAGCCATCCACAAGCGACCCAGTACTTC.

The chain links TRBV4-3 to TRBJ1-3; D is uncertain. This CDR3 has 14 amino acids. Trimming removed 4 bases at V and 1 base at J, with 8 bases between. Germline lookup yields CDR1 LGHNA and CDR2 YSLEER. Here the CDR3 reads CASSLGGSGNTIYF. The CDR3 region has the DNA TGCGCCAGCAGCCTCGGTGGGTCTGGAAACACCATATATTTT.

The chain couples TRBV5-6 to TRBJ2-7, with D perhaps TRBD1 (6 bases). The ends were cut back, 4 bases at V and 2 bases at J, with 13 bases in the middle. Germline V gene data show CDR1 as SGHDT and CDR2 as YYEEEE. The length of the CDR3 is 14 residues. CDR3 sequence: CASSPFDRPYEQYF. The CDR3 DNA reads TGTGCCAGCAGCCCATTTGACAGGCCCTACGAGCAGTACTTC.

CDR3 in amino acids: CAISDVWSIGNSPLHF. Written as DNA, the CDR3 is TGTGCCATCAGTGATGTGTGGTCAATAGGGAATTCACCCCTCCACTTT. The chain employs TRBV10-3 and TRBJ1-6; D remains ambiguous. This CDR3 comprises 16 residues. Germline values: CDR1 ENHRY, CDR2 SYGVKD. Trimming removed 3 bases at V and 7 bases at J, with 16 bases between.

Details on this clone: Other DNA sequences from this sample encode an identical CDR3 as well. This chain connects TRBV4-3 to TRBJ1-2, with D uncertain. The CDR3 is made up of 11 amino acids. Trimming shortened V by 0 bases and J by 12 bases, and 8 bases separated the two germline ends. CDR1 is LGHNA, CDR2 YSLEER, per germline. The CDR3 here is CASSQERGHTF. The CDR3 coding sequence is TGCGCCAGCAGCCAAGAAAGAGGACACACCTTC.

The count of this clone is one. The chain uses TRBV3-1 (or the pseudogene TRBV3-2) and TRBJ2-7; 8 nucleotides align to TRBD1. Trimming at V came to 1 base and at J to 7 bases, leaving 9 bases not matched to a gene. This CDR3 comprises 15 residues. The germline V gene encodes CDR1 LGHDT and CDR2 YNNKEL (reference sequence). CDR3 nucleotide sequence: TGTGCCAGCAGCCAAGTGGCAGGGGGCCCGTGGGAGCAGTACTTC. Amino acid sequence: CASSQVAGGPWEQYF.

V and J are TRBV5-1 and TRBJ1-1; 7 bases match TRBD1. Germline V lookup: CDR1 SGHRS, CDR2 YFSETQ. The CDR3 runs 14 residues. The J segment lost 2 bases and the V segment lost 4 bases, leaving 5 bases of the junction unmatched. CDR3 nucleotides: TGCGCCAGCAGCCCCTGGACAGGAAACACTGAAGCTTTCTTT. This sequence encodes CASSPWTGNTEAFF.

The rearrangement joins TRBV9 to TRBJ1-1, with 7 nucleotides matching TRBD1. The V gene end was trimmed by 0 bases and the J gene end by 2 bases; junction bases not matched to a gene: 4. The CDR3 sequence is 15 residues long. Germline CDR1 reads SGDLS; CDR2 reads YYNGEE. CDR3 sequence reads: CASSVGGTANTEAFF. As DNA, the CDR3 is TGTGCCAGCAGCGTAGGAGGGACAGCTAACACTGAAGCTTTCTTT. Variable domain in full (rest from reference TRBV9 and TRBJ1-1): DSGVTQTPKHLITATGQRVTLRCSPRSGDLSVYWYQQSLDQGLQFLIQYYNGEERAKGNILERFSAQQFPDLHSELNLSSLELGDSALYFCASSVGGTANTEAFFGQGTRLTVV.

The rearrangement joins TRBV6-2 or TRBV6-3 to TRBJ2-1; 7 bases line up with TRBD1. CDR1 and CDR2 (germline): MNHEY, SVGEGT. CDR3 length: 19 amino acids. Trimming took 5 bases from V and 0 from J; bases not matched to a gene: 16. The CDR3 DNA reads TGTGCCAGCAGTGGGCCGGGACAGTCGACCCAGAGCTCCTACAATGAGCAGTTCTTC. Encoded protein: CASSGPGQSTQSSYNEQFF.

The V and J genes are TRBV21-1 and TRBJ1-5; the DNA was not compared with TRBD1, the D call given in the table. TRBV21-1 is tagged as a pseudogene. This CDR3 is 22 amino acids long. CDR3 residues: CASSKEDRGLLPSFYSNQPQHF. In DNA form, the CDR3 reads TGTGCCAGCAGCAAAGAGGACAGGGGGCTCCTCCCGTCCTTCTATAGCAATCAGCCCCAGCATTTT.

The chain has TRBV27 and TRBJ2-3; no firm D call. With 6 bases removed from V and 1 base from J, the gap between germline ends came to 11 bases. The length of the CDR3 is 14 residues. CDR1 and CDR2 from the germline V gene are MNHEY and SMNVEV (reference sequence). In DNA, the CDR3 is TGTGCCAGCAGGGCCGGTTATCGCACAGATACGCAGTATTTT. It specifies CASRAGYRTDTQYF.

J is TRBJ1-6 and V is TRBV3-1 (or the pseudogene TRBV3-2); no reliable D call. The ends were cut back, 0 bases at V and 7 bases at J, with 7 bases in the middle. Germline V gene sequence: CDR1 LGHDT, CDR2 YNNKEL (reference sequence). This CDR3 contains 14 residues. The CDR3 spells CASSQDQSNSPLHF. As DNA, the CDR3 is TGTGCCAGCAGCCAAGATCAATCGAATTCACCCCTCCACTTT.

This chain uses TRBV18 with TRBJ1-1; TRBD1 agrees at 9 bases. This CDR3 spans 14 amino acids. The junction had 1 base not matched to a gene; V was cut back by 2 bases and J by 3 bases. Germline loops: CDR1 KGHSH, CDR2 LQKENI. CDR3 DNA: TGTGCCAGCTCACCAGGACAGGGGCACACTGAAGCTTTCTTT. It codes for CASSPGQGHTEAFF.

The CDR3 spells CASSLGGVNQPQHF. CDR3 nucleotides: TGTGCCAGCAGCTTAGGGGGGGTTAATCAGCCCCAGCATTTT. This chain joins TRBV7-9 and TRBJ1-5; the D gene is possibly TRBD1 (5 bases). V dropped 1 base and J dropped 4 bases, with 8 bases sitting between them. CDR3 size: 14 residues. Per germline, CDR1 SEHNR and CDR2 FQNEAQ (reference sequence).

The rearrangement uses TRBV7-2 and TRBJ1-6, with D perhaps matching TRBD1 (6 bases). The CDR3 is 14 residues long. Trimming removed 6 bases from V and 5 bases from J, with 11 bases in between. CDR1 is SGHTA, CDR2 FQGNSA, per germline. The CDR3 is CASRPDRNNSPLHF. As DNA, the CDR3 is TGTGCCAGCAGACCGGACAGAAATAATTCACCCCTCCACTTT.